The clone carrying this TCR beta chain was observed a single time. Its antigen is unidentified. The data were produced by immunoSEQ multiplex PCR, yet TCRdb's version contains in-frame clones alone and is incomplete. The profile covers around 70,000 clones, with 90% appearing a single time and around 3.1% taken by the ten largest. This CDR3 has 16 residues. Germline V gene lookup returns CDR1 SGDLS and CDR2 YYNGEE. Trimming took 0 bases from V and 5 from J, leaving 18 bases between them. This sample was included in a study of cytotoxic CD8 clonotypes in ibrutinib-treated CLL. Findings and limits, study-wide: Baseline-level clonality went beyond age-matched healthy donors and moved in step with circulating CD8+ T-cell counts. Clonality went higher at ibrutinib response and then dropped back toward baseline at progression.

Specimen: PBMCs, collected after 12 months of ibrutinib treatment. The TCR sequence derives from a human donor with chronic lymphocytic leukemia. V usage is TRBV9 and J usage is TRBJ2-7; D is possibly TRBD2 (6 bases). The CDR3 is CASSVGPGGVPDEQYF. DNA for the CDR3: TGTGCCAGCAGCGTAGGCCCCGGAGGGGTTCCCGACGAGCAGTACTTC. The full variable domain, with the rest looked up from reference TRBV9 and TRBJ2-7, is DSGVTQTPKHLITATGQRVTLRCSPRSGDLSVYWYQQSLDQGLQFLIQYYNGEERAKGNILERFSAQQFPDLHSELNLSSLELGDSALYFCASSVGPGGVPDEQYFGPGTRLTVT.